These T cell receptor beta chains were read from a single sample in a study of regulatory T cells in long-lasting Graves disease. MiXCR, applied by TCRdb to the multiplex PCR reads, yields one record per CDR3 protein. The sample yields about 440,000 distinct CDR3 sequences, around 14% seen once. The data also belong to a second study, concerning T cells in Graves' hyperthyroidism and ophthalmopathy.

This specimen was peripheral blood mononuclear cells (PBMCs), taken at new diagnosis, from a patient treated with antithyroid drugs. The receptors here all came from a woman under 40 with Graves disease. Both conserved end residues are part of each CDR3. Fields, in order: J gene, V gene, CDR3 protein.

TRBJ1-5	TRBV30	CAWSATPPGVTYSNQPQHF
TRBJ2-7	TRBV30	CAWTTRTSGVYEQYF
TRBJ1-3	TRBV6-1	CATHPATGSFSGNTIYF
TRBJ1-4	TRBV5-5	CASSFLRGRADEKLFF
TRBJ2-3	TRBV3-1	CASSPTSGRKSTDTQYF
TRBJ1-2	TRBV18	CASSPRGADGYTF
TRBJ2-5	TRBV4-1	CASSLEDSQYF
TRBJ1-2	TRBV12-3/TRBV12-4	CASSLEGYGYTF
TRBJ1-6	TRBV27	CASSFRESGINSPLHF
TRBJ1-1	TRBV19	CASRQGQAAEAFF
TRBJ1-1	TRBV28	CASWDGPNTEAFF
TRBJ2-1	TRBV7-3	CASSLTGVRNEPFF
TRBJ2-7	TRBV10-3	CAISDPGTSGTGEQYF
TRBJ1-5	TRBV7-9	CASSLGVYQPQHF
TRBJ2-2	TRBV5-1	CASSSDSPTGELFF
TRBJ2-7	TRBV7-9	CASSRHYEQYF
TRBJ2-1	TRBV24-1	CATSDLGTGDDEQFF
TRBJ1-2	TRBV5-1	CASSSETRTRNYGYTF
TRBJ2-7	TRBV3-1	CASSQAGADYEQYF
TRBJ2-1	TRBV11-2	CASSLVSASSYNEQFF
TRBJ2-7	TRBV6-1	CASSAQDREVDEQYF
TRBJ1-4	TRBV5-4	CASSLAIGATNEKLFF
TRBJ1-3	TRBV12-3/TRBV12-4	CASSLTASSGNTIYF
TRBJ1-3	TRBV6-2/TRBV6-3	CASSQHQGSLWNTIYF
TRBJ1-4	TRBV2	CASRTGTGKGKLFF
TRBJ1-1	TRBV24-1	CATSTGTDNTEAFF
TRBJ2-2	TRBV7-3	CASSLTRQATGELFF
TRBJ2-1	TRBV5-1	CASSLAGDRVDEQFF
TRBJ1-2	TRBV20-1	CSASAYRDTRGNGYTF
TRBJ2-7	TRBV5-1	CASSLAVGEQYF
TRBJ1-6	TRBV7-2	CASSELPPGVSPLHF
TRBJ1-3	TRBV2	CASRRGTSSGNTIYF
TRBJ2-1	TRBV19	CASNLLAGNGGEQFF
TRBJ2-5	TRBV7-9	CASSPIKETQYF
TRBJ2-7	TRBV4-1	CASSLHRTVSYEQYF
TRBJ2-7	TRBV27	CASSLTDGEQYF
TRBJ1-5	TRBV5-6	CASSLGQGVSWDNQPQHF
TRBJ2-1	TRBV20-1	CSARRSAEQFF
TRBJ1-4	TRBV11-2	CASSSDRGRAKLFF
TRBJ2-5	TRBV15	CATSRNGGSETQYF
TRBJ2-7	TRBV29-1	CSVDHQEAYEQYF
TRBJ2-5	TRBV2	CASITQGLRETQYF
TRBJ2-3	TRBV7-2	CASSLDWRETQYF
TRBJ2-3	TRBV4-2	CASSRRLTDVTDTQYF
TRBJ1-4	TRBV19	CASKTGTKNNEKLFF
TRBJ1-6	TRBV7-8	CASRLATVNSPLHF
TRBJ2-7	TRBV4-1	CASSPWTSGRGTHEQYF
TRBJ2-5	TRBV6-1	CASNNEIGAQYF
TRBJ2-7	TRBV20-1	CSAPTSLSYEQYF
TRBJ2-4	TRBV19	CASGTGGDIQYF
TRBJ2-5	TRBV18	CASSPPDIPWTQYF
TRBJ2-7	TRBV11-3	CASGRFGRSSYEQYF
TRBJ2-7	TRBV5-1	CASSTRQYEQYF